These T cell receptor beta chains were read from a single sample in a study of blood T cells in healthy people across ages. TCRdb analysed the 5' RACE reads with MiXCR anew, one entry per CDR3 protein. The sample lists 1.5 million to 1.8 million distinct CDR3 sequences, 35% to 45% seen once, with around 4% in the top ten. The sample comprised blood. The origin of the receptors is a woman between 18 and 29 years old in good health. Both conserved end residues are part of each CDR3. The order of the fields is J gene, V gene, clone size, CDR3 protein. Clone size is given for some rows only: seen once, a few or many times, or a class if the clone is expanded.

J gene: TRBJ2-3
V gene: TRBV7-8
clone size: .
CDR3 protein: CASILGTSSTDTQYF

J gene: TRBJ2-7
V gene: TRBV3-1
clone size: .
CDR3 protein: CASSPHHSRTSSYEQYF

J gene: TRBJ1-2
V gene: TRBV20-1
clone size: .
CDR3 protein: CSLSLSFGYTF

J gene: .
V gene: TRBV10-3
clone size: .
CDR3 protein: CAIKPRDRDYEQYF

J gene: TRBJ2-5
V gene: TRBV6-1
clone size: .
CDR3 protein: CASSGSLGQETQYF

J gene: TRBJ1-1
V gene: TRBV5-1
clone size: .
CDR3 protein: CASSPPRGGPPEAFF

J gene: TRBJ2-1
V gene: TRBV12-3/TRBV12-4
clone size: many
CDR3 protein: CASNSGGVRNYNEQFF

J gene: TRBJ2-5
V gene: TRBV5-5
clone size: .
CDR3 protein: CASQRAAQETQYF

J gene: TRBJ2-3
V gene: TRBV28
clone size: .
CDR3 protein: CASSFPTSGSIYTQYF

J gene: TRBJ1-2
V gene: TRBV5-1
clone size: few
CDR3 protein: CASSPPGVSHGYTF

J gene: TRBJ2-1
V gene: TRBV7-9
clone size: .
CDR3 protein: CARRTGTSANEQFF